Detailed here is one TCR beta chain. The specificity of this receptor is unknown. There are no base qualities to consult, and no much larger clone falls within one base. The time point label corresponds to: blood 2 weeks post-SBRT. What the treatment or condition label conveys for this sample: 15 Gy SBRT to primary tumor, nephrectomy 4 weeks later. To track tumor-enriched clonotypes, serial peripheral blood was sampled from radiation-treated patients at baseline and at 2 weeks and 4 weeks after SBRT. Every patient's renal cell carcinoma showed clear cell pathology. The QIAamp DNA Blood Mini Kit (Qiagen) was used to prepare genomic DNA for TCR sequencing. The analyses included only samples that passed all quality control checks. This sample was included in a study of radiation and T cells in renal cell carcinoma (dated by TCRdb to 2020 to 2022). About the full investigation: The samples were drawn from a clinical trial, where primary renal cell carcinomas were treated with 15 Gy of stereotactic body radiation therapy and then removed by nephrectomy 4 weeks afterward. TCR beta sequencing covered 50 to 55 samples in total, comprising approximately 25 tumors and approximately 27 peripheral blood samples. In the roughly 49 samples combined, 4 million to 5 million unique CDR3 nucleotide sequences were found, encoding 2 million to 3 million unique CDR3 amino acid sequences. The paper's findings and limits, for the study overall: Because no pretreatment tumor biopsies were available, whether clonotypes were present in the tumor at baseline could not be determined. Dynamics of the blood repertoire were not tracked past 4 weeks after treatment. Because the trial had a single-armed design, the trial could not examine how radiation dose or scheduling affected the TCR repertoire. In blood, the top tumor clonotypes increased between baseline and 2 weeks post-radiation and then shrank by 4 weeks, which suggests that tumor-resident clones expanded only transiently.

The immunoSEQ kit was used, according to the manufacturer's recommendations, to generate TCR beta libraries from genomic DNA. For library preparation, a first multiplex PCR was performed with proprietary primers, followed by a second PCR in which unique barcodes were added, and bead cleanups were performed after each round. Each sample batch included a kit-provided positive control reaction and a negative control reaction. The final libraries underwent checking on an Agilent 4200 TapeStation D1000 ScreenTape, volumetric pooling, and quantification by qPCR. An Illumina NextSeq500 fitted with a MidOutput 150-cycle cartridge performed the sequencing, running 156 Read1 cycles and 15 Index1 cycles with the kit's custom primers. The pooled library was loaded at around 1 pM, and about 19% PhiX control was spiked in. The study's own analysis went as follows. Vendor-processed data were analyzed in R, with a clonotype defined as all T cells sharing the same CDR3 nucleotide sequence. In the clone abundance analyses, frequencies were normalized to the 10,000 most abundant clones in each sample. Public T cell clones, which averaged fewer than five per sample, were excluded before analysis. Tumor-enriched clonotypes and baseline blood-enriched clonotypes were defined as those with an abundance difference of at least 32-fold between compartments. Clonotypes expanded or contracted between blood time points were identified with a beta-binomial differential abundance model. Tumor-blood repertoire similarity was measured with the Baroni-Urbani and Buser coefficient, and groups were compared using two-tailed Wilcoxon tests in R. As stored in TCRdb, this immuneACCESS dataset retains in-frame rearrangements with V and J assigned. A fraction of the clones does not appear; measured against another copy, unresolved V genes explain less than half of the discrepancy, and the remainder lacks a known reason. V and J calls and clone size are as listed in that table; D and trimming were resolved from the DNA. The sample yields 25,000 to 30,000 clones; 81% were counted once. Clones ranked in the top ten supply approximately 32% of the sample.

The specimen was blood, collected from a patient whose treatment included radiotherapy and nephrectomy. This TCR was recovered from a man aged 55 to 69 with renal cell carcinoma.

The CDR3 here reads CASSFPQGAVAGELFF. The DNA reads as follows: TGTGCCAGCAGCTTCCCTCAGGGGGCGGTCGCCGGGGAGCTGTTTTTT. The chain links TRBV5-8 with TRBJ2-2, with 8 middle bases fitting TRBD1. The CDR3 spans 16 residues, from the cysteine through the phenylalanine. The retained sequence is limited to the CDR3, 48 bases, with the frame set at the first base. In the germline V gene, CDR1 corresponds to SGHTS and CDR2 to YDEGEE. The germline V end is reduced by 2 bases and the J end by 6 bases; junction bases left unmatched: 9.